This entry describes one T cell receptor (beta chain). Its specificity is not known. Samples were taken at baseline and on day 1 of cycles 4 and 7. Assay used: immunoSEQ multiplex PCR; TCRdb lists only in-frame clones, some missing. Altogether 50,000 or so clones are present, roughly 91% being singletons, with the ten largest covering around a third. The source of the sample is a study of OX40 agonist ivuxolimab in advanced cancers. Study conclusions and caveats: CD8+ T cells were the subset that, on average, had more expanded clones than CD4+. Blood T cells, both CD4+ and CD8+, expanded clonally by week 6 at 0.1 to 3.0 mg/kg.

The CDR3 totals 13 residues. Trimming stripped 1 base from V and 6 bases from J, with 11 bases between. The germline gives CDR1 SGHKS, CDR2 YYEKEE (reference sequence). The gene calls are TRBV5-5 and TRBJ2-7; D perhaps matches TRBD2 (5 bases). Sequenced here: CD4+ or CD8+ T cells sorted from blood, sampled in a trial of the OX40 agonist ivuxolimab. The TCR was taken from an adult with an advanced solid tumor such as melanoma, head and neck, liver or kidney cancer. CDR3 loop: CASSLIFGSEQYF. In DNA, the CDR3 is TGTGCCAGCAGCTTGATTTTTGGGAGCGAGCAGTACTTC.